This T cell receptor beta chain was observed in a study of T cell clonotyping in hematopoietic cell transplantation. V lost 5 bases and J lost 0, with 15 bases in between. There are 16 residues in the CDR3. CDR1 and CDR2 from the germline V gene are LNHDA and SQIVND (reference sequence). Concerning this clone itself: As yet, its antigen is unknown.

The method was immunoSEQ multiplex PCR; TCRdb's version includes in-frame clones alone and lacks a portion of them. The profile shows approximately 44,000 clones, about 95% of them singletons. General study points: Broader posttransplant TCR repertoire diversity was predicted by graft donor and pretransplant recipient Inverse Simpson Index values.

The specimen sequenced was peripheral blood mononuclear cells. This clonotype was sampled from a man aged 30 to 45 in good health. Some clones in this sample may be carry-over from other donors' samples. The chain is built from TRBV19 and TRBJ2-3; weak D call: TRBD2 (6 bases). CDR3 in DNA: TGTGCCAGTAGTTCCTCTAGCGATTCTAGCACAGATACGCAGTATTTT. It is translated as CASSSSSDSSTDTQYF. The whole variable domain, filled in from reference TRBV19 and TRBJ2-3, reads DGGITQSPKYLFRKEGQNVTLSCEQNLNHDAMYWYRQDPGQGLRLIYYSQIVNDFQKGDIAEGYSVSREKKESFPLTVTSAQKNPTAFYLCASSSSSDSSTDTQYFGPGTRLTVL.